The 11 T cell receptor beta chains below all came from one sample that was sequenced in a study of T-cell memory formation after mild COVID-19. TCRdb ran MiXCR on the 5' RACE reads and lists one entry per CDR3 protein. The sample has about 360,000 distinct CDR3 sequences; around 15% are singletons. Sequenced: PBMCs or a T cell subset sorted from them (not recorded which). Receptors were obtained from a man between 18 and 35 years old who had mild COVID-19 (a few samples of this study predate the infection). Cell type and time point are not known.

The table lists this clonotype with many counts. The CDR3 region is CSVESDNYGYTF. In DNA form, the CDR3 reads TGCAGCGTTGAGTCAGACAACTATGGCTACACCTTC. This sequence joins TRBV29-1 and TRBJ1-2, with D unclear. The V gene lost 3 bases and the J gene lost 2 bases, with 7 bases spanning the gap. CDR1 is SQVTM, CDR2 ANQGSEA, per germline. This CDR3 contains 12 residues.

There are many counts of this clonotype. The V and J genes are TRBV7-6 and TRBJ1-3, with D hard to call. This CDR3 comprises 15 residues. Trimming cost V 5 bases and J 3 bases, with 14 bases left between them. Germline-derived CDR1 and CDR2 are SGHVS and FNYEAQ. In DNA, the CDR3 is TGTGCCAGCAGCCCCACGGGGTACTTTGGAAACACCATATATTTT. Encoded protein: CASSPTGYFGNTIYF.

Many counts were recorded for this clonotype. The V call is TRBV7-2, the J call TRBJ1-5, with a tentative D call TRBD1 (6 bases). The CDR3 covers 14 residues. Trimming shortened V by 3 bases and J by 4 bases, and 10 bases separated the two germline ends. Germline CDR1 and CDR2: SGHTA and FQGNSA. CDR3 sequence: CASSFTGPNQPQHF. CDR3 nucleotide sequence: TGTGCCAGCAGCTTTACAGGGCCTAATCAGCCCCAGCATTTT.

J is TRBJ1-2 and V is TRBV4-3; D ambiguous. The CDR3 is 12 amino acids. The V end was cut by 1 base, the J end by 10 bases, with 10 bases between. Looked up from germline, CDR1 is LGHNA and CDR2 is YSLEER. Here the CDR3 DNA reads TGCGCCAGCAGCCAAGCGGGTAGGGCCTACACCTTC. Translating gives CASSQAGRAYTF.

This clonotype was observed a handful of times. The chain joins TRBV5-6 to TRBJ1-2; D gene ambiguous. Germline V lookup: CDR1 SGHDT, CDR2 YYEEEE. Between the trimmed V and J ends, which lost 2 bases and 8 bases, there was a span of 7 bases. The CDR3 length is 11 residues. CDR3 loop: CASSFLMGYTF. CDR3 in DNA: TGTGCCAGCAGCTTCCTTATGGGCTACACCTTC.

J is TRBJ1-1 and V is TRBV11-2; D is unclear. Germline V gene data show CDR1 as SGHAT and CDR2 as FQNNGV. V lost 5 bases and J 3 bases, leaving 13 bases between the germline ends. The CDR3 has 14 amino acids. CDR3 sequence reads: CASSARNSHTEAFF. The CDR3 DNA reads TGTGCCAGCAGCGCCCGGAACAGCCACACTGAAGCTTTCTTT. Full variable domain (outside the CDR3, taken from reference TRBV11-2 and TRBJ1-1): EAGVAQSPRYKIIEKRQSVAFWCNPISGHATLYWYQQILGQGPKLLIQFQNNGVVDDSQLPKDRFSAERLKGVDSTLKIQPAKLEDSAVYLCASSARNSHTEAFFGQGTRLTVV.

The gene calls are TRBV28 and TRBJ2-7, with 7 bases fitting TRBD2. Germline CDR1 reads MDHEN; CDR2 reads SYDVKM. Trimming took 2 bases from V and 0 from J; bases not matched to a gene: 1. The CDR3 sequence is 14 residues long. The DNA for the CDR3 is TGTGCCAGCAGTTTAGGCGGGGGCTCCTACGAGCAGTACGTC. It is translated as CASSLGGGSYEQYV.

This clonotype has a handful of counts. The chain links TRBV2 to TRBJ2-2; possible D gene TRBD1, 6 bases. CDR3 size: 13 residues. V shed 4 bases and J shed 5 bases, with 8 bases lying between them. Germline assignment: CDR1 SNHLY and CDR2 FYNNEI. The CDR3 nucleotides are TGTGCCAGCAGTGCAGGGGAAACCGGGGAGCTGTTTTTT. This encodes CASSAGETGELFF.

This sequence joins TRBV5-1 and TRBJ1-1; D is undetermined. The germline gives CDR1 SGHRS, CDR2 YFSETQ. The CDR3 has 15 amino acids. The V end was cut by 3 bases, the J end by 1 base, with 13 bases between. The CDR3 bases are TGCGCCAGCAGCTCTTGGACCGGATCGAACACTGAAGCTTTCTTT. Translating it yields CASSSWTGSNTEAFF.

This clonotype was counted between two and nine times. The gene calls are TRBV4-3 and TRBJ2-7; 9 positions match TRBD1. The CDR3 is 16 residues long. With 2 bases clipped from V and 5 bases from J, the junction kept 10 bases outside the gene matches. The germline V gene encodes CDR1 LGHNA and CDR2 YSLEER. CDR3 sequence: CASSQTRDRESHEQYF. The CDR3 nucleotides read TGCGCCAGCAGCCAAACCCGGGACAGGGAATCCCACGAGCAGTACTTC.

The table lists this clonotype with many counts. The V call is TRBV6-6, the J call TRBJ2-7; a weak D match, TRBD2 (6 bases). The CDR3 length is 16 residues. Trimming removed 2 bases at V and 0 bases at J, with 14 bases between. Germline V CDR1 and CDR2: MNHNY, SVGAGI (reference sequence). The CDR3 DNA sequence: TGTGCCAGCAGTTACCTAAGGCGGGGCAGCTCCTACGAGCAGTACTTC. It codes for CASSYLRRGSSYEQYF.